In its sample, the clone carrying this T cell receptor beta chain was seen many times. The target antigen is unknown. The data belong to a study of CD8 T cells in ankylosing spondylitis. Study observations and caveats: Matched ankylosing spondylitis synovial fluid reportedly contained a significantly enriched population of disease-linked clones. Seemingly distinctive of ankylosing spondylitis blood was a TCR beta motif formed by eight highly homologous variants. Disease-linked clones bore a CD8+ phenotype and were relatively rare in peripheral blood. Certain motif variants had earlier appeared in reactive arthritis synovial fluid and blood.

V was clipped by 5 bases and J by 3 bases, with 6 bases between them. CDR1 is SQVTM and CDR2 is ANQGSEA in the germline V gene. The CDR3 runs 11 residues. Molecular-barcoded quantitative 5'-RACE produced these TCR beta libraries. MiXCR, run by TCRdb on the 5' RACE reads, gives a single entry per CDR3 protein. The profile shows roughly 490,000 distinct CDR3 sequences, roughly 5.3% of them singletons. The receptor's source is a male donor with ankylosing spondylitis. V and J are TRBV29-1 and TRBJ2-3, with D hard to call. The sequenced sample consisted of blood, either unsorted or a sorted T cell fraction (not recorded which). The CDR3 region has the DNA TGCAGCGTTCGTGAGACAGATACGCAGTATTTT. It encodes CSVRETDTQYF.